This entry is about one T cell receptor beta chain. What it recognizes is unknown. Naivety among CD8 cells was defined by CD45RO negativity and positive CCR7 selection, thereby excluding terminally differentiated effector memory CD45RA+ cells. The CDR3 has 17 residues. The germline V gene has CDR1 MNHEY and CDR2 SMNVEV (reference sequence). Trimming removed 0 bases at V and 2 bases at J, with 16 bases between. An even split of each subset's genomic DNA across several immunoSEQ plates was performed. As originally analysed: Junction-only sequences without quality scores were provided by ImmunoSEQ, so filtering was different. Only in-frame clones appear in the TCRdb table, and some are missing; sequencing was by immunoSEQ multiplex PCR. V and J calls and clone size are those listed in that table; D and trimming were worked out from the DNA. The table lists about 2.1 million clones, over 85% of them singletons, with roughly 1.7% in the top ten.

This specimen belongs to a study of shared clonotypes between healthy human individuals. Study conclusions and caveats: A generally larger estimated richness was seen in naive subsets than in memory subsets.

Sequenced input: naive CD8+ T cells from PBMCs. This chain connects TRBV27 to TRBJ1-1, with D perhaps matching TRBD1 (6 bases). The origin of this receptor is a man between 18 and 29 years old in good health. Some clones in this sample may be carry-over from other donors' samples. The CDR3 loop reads CASSLSWVDRPNTEAFF. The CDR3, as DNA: TGTGCCAGCAGTTTATCGTGGGTGGACAGACCTAACACTGAAGCTTTCTTT.